The present TCR beta chain was sequenced within a study of cytomegalovirus exposure and HLA in healthy donors. About the study: As an earlier analysis found, some 170 million T cells yielded 117 million unique TCR beta sequences.

Whole-study findings and limits: Association of a missense DCLRE1C variant with TCR beta V- and J-gene trimming was reported in a later analysis. Earlier results showed most TCR beta V segments being productive about 90% or about 30% of the time. One cluster of highly shared sequence variants probably arose as a sequencing artifact.

Primers for the PCR totalled 60 Vbeta and 13 Jbeta. Assay: immunoSEQ multiplex PCR; the TCRdb copy retains only in-frame clones and omits some. The sample consists of 110,000 or so clones, approximately 80% of them appearing once. V was trimmed by 2 bases and J by 8 bases, leaving 15 bases between them. This CDR3 is 14 amino acids long. Germline V gives CDR1 SGHRS, CDR2 YFSETQ. This clone was recorded once. Its target is unknown. The chain has TRBV5-1 and TRBJ2-3, with TRBD2 as a possible D gene (6 bases). Sequenced input: PBMCs. The receptor comes from a man over 45 in good health and CMV-seropositive. CDR3 loop: CASSLTSTEPTQYF. CDR3 in DNA: TGCGCCAGCAGCTTAACTAGCACCGAGCCTACGCAGTATTTT.